These 3 T cell receptor beta chains came from one sample sequenced in a study of control samples from healthy donors and cancer patients. The protocol was immunoSEQ multiplex PCR, while the TCRdb copy is restricted to in-frame clones and leaves out a portion. Of 65,000 to 100,000 clones in the sample, about 87% were seen once. Input material: blood. The receptors were gathered from a man in his fifties in good health.

V and J are TRBV24-1 and TRBJ2-7; tentative D call: TRBD1 (5 bases). This CDR3 region has 13 residues. Germline CDR1 reads KGHDR; CDR2 reads SFDVKD. Trimming stripped 5 bases from V and 4 bases from J, with 11 bases between. CDR3 coding DNA: TGTGCCACCAGTGGGGGCGGATTATACGAGCAGTACTTC. This translates into CATSGGGLYEQYF.

This clone was detected once. CDR3 nucleotide sequence: TGTGCCAGCAGCAAAGGAGGCAGGGGGCCCCCTAACGCCGGGGAGCTGTTTTTT. This codes for CASSKGGRGPPNAGELFF. The chain joins TRBV21-1 to TRBJ2-2; TRBD1 reflects the table's D call only, with no check against the DNA. TRBV21-1 is labeled a pseudogene. The CDR3 has 18 residues.

This sequence joins TRBV2 and TRBJ2-5; D gene ambiguous. This CDR3 has 14 amino acids. Trimming shortened V by 5 bases and J by 0 bases, and 10 bases separated the two germline ends. CDR1 is SNHLY, CDR2 FYNNEI, per germline. DNA of the CDR3: TGTGCCAGCAGTTCCTTTGGGGACCAAGAGACCCAGTACTTC. Protein: CASSSFGDQETQYF.